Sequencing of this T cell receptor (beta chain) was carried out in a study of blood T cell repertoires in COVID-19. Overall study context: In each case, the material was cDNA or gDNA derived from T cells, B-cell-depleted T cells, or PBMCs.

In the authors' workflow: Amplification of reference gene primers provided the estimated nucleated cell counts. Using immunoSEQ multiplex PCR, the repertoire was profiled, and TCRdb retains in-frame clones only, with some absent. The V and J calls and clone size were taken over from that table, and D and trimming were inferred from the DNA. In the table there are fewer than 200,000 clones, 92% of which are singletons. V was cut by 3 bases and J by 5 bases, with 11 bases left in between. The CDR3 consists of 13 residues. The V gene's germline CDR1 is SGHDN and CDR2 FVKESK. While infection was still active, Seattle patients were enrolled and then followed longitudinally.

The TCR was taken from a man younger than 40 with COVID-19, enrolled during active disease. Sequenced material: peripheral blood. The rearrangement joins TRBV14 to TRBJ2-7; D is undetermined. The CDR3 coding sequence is TGTGCCAGCAGCCAGGTGCGGTGGAACGAGCAGTACTTC. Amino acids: CASSQVRWNEQYF. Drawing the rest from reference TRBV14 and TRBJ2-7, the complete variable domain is EAGVTQFPSHSVIEKGQTVTLRCDPISGHDNLYWYRRVMGKEIKFLLHFVKESKQDESGMPNNRFLAERTGGTYSTLKVQPAELEDSGVYFCASSQVRWNEQYFGPGTRLTVT.